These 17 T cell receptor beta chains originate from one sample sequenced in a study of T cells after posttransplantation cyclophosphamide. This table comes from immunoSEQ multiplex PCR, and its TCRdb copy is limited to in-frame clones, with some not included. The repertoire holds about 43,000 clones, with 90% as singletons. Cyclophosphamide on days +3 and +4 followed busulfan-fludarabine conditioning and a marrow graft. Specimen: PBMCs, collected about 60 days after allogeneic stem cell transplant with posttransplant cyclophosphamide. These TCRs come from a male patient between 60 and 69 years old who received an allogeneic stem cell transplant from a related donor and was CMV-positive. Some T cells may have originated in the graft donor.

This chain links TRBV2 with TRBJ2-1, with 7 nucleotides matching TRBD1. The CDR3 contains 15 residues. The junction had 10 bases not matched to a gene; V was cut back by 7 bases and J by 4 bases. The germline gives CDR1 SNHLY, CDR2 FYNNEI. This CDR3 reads CASKIDRVTYNEQFF. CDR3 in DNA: TGTGCCAGCAAAATAGACAGGGTAACATACAATGAGCAGTTCTTC.

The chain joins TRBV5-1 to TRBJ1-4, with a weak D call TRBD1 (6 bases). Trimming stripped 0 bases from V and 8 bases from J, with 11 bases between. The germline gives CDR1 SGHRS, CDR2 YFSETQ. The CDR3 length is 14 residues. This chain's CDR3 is CASSLGGDREKLFF. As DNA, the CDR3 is TGCGCCAGCAGCTTGGGAGGTGACAGGGAAAAACTGTTTTTT.

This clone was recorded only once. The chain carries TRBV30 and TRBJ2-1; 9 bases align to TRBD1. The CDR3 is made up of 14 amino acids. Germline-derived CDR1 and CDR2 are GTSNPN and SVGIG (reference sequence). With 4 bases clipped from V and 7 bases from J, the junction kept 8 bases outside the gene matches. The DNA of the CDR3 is TGTGCCTGGACCCCGGGACAGGGTAAGAATGAGCAGTTCTTC. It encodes CAWTPGQGKNEQFF.

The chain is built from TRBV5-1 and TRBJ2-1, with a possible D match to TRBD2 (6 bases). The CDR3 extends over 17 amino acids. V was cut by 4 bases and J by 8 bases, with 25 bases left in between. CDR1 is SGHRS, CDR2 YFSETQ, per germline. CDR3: CASSEDPGVTGLDEQFF. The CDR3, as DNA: TGCGCCAGCAGCGAAGACCCGGGGGTTACCGGTTTGGATGAGCAGTTCTTC.

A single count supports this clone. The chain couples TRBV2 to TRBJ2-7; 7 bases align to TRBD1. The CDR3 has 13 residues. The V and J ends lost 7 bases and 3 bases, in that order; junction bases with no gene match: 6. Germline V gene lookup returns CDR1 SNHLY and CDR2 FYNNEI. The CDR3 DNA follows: TGTGCCAGCAACCGGCAGGGGGTCTACGAGCAGTACTTC. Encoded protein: CASNRQGVYEQYF.

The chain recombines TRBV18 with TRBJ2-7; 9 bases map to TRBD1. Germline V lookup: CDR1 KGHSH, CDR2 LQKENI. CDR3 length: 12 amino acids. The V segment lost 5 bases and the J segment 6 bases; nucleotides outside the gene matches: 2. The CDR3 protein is CASSGQGFEQYV. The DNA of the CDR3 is TGTGCCAGCTCAGGACAGGGGTTCGAGCAGTACGTC.

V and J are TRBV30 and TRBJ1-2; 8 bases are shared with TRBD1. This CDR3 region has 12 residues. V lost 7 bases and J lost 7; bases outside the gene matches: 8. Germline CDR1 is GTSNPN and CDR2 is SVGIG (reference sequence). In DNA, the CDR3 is TGTGCCTTAGACAGGGGTTGGAGTGGCTACACCTTC. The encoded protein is CALDRGWSGYTF.

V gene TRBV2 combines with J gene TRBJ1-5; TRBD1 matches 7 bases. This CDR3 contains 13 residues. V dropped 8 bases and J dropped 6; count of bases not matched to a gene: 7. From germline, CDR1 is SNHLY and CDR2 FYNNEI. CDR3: CASLLAGGQPQHF. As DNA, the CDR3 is TGTGCCAGCCTATTGGCAGGGGGTCAGCCCCAGCATTTT.

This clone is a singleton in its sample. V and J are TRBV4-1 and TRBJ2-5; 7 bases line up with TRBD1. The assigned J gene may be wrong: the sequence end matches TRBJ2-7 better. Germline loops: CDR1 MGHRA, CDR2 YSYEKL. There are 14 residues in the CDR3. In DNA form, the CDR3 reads TGCGCCAGCAGCCTCGACAGGGCCGCCTACGAGCAGTACTTC. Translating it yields CASSLDRAAYEQYF.

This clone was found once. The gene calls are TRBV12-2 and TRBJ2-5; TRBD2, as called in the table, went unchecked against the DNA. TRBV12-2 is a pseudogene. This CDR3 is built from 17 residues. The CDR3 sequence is CASRLASRRGKQETQYF. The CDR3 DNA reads TGTGCAAGTCGCTTAGCCTCCCGGCGGGGGAAACAAGAGACCCAGTACTTC.

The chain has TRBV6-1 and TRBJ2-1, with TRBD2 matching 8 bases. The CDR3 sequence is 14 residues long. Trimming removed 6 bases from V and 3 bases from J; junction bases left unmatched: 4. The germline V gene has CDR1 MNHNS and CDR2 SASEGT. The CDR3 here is CASRLAGGYNEQFF. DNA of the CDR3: TGTGCCAGCAGGCTGGCGGGGGGCTACAATGAGCAGTTCTTC.

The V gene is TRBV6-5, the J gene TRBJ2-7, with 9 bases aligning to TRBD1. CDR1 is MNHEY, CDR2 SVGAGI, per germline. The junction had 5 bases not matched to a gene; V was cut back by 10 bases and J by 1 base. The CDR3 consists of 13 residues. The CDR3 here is CATQTGGSYEQYF. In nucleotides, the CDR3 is TGTGCCACACAGACAGGGGGTTCCTACGAGCAGTACTTC.

The CDR3 spells CASGLAGGELFF. The CDR3 DNA reads TGTGCCAGCGGGCTAGCGGGCGGGGAGCTGTTTTTT. The rearrangement joins TRBV7-8 to TRBJ2-2; 8 bases fit TRBD2. Germline values: CDR1 SGHVS, CDR2 FQNEAQ. This CDR3 has 12 residues. J gave up 7 bases and V 8 bases, and 3 bases lay outside the gene matches.

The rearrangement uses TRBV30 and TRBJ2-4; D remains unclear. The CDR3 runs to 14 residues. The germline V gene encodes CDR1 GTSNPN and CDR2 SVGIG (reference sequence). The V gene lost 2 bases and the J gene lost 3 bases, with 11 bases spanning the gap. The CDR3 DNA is TGTGCCTGGAGTCCAAAGAACGGCAAAAACATTCAGTACTTC. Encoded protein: CAWSPKNGKNIQYF.

CDR3 nucleotide sequence: TGTGCCAGCTCCAATCTAAGAGGCTACACCTTC. Residues: CASSNLRGYTF. The chain combines TRBV18 with TRBJ1-2; D unclear. V was pared by 6 bases and J by 8 bases, with 10 bases between. The CDR3 runs to 11 residues. The V gene's germline CDR1 is KGHSH and CDR2 LQKENI.

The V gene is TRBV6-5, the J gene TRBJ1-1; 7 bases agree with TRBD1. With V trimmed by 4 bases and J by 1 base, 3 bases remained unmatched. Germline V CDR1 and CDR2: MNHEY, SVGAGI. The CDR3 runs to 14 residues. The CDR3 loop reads CASSSGQRNTEAFF. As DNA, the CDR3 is TGTGCCAGCAGTTCGGGACAGCGGAACACTGAAGCTTTCTTT.

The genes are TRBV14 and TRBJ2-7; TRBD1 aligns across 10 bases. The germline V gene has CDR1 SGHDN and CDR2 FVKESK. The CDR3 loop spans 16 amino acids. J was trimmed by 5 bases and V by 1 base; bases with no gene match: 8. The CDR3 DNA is TGTGCCAGCAGCCAAGTTATGACAGGGGGCCGTAACGAGCAGTACGTC. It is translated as CASSQVMTGGRNEQYV.